This T cell receptor (beta chain) derives from a study of cytomegalovirus exposure and HLA in healthy donors. The PCR ran on 60 Vbeta and 13 Jbeta primers. Some clones are missing from TCRdb's copy, which holds only in-frame ones; the method was immunoSEQ multiplex PCR. Among some 120,000 clones listed, approximately 80% were seen once. The CDR3 runs 15 residues. V lost 5 bases, J lost 4 bases, and 16 bases lay in between. Germline loops: CDR1 PRHDT, CDR2 FYEKMQ (reference sequence). Donors had nominal health at sampling but likely had unrecorded immune exposures. The sequenced material came from PBMCs. The TCR originated in a woman under 30 in good health and CMV-seropositive. V gene TRBV13 combines with J gene TRBJ2-3; D may be TRBD2 (5 bases). The CDR3 reads CASSLRGGRADTQYF. DNA for the CDR3: TGTGCCAGCAGCCTTCGGGGTGGCCGGGCAGATACGCAGTATTTT.